This TCR beta chain is drawn from a study of T cells expressing NK-cell markers. For the study at large: Each TCR beta repertoire originated in sorted T cells that were CD3+CD56+NKG2C+, CD3+CD56+NKG2C- or CD3+CD56-NKG2C+.

Synthesis of TCR beta cDNA relied on 5'RACE template switching carrying UMIs. TCRdb re-called the 5' RACE reads; one entry per CDR3 protein, DNA not given. Its clone listing holds about 460,000 distinct CDR3 sequences. Whole-study results and caveats: HCMV specificity of expanded NKG2C+ T cell clones remained unclear. The study found dominant NKG2C+ clonotypes at roughly 1.0-7.5% of CD8+ T cells in six donors.

Concerning this clonotype itself: Antigen: not known.

This receptor was taken from a woman aged 50 to 60 in good health. The specimen was blood T cells: a sorted CD56 or NKG2C T cell subset, CD4+ or CD8+ T cells, or bulk PBMC T cells (not recorded which).

CDR3 sequence reads: CASSPLGQGYYQPQHF. This rearrangement joins TRBV7-8 to TRBJ1-5; with no DNA, the TCRdb D assignment of TRBD1 cannot be verified. The CDR3 sequence is 16 residues long. Germline-derived CDR1 and CDR2 are SGHVS and FQNEAQ.